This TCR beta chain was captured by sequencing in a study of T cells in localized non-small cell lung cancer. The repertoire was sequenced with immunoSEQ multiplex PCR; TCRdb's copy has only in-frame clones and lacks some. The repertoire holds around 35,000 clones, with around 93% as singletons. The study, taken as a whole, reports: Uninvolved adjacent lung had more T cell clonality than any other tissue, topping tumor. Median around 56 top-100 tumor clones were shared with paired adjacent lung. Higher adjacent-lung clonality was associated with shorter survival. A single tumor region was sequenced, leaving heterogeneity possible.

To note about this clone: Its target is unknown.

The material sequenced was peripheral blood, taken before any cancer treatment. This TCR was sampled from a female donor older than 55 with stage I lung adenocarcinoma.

CDR3 protein: CATSTRTDSNQPQHF. The CDR3 nucleotides are TGTGCCACCAGCACTCGGACAGATAGCAATCAGCCCCAGCATTTT. The genes are TRBV15 and TRBJ1-5; a possible D gene is TRBD1 (6 bases). In germline, CDR1 is LNHNV, CDR2 YYDKDF (reference sequence). Trimming took 4 bases from V and 0 from J, leaving 10 bases between them. CDR3 length equals 15 residues.